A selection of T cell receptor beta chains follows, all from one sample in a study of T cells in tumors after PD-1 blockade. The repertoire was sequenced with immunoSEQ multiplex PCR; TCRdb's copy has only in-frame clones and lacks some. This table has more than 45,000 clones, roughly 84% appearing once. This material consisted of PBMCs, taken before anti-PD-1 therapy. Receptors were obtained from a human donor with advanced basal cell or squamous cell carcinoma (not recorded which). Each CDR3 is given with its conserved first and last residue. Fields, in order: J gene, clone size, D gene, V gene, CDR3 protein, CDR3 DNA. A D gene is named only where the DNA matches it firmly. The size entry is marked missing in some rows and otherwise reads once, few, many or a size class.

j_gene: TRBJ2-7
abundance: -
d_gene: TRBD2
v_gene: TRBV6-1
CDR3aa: CASSARGLGKTYEQYF
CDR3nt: TGTGCCAGCAGTGCCCGGGGACTAGGGAAAACCTACGAGCAGTACTTC

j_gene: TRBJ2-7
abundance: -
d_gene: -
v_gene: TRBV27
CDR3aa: CASSHLQGGHEQYF
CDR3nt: TGTGCCAGCAGTCACCTACAGGGAGGTCACGAGCAGTACTTC

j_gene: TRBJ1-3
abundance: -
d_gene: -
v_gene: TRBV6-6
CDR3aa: CASSYSTTGAGNTIYF
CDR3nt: TGTGCCAGCAGTTACTCGACCACGGGGGCGGGAAACACCATATATTTT

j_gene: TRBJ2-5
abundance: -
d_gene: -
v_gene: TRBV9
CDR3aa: CASSSTGGPETQYF
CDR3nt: TGTGCCAGCAGCTCAACCGGCGGCCCAGAGACCCAGTACTTC

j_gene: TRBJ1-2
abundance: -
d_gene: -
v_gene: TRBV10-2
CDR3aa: CASKIVGQRNAGYTF
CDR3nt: TGCGCCAGCAAAATCGTAGGACAGCGGAACGCTGGCTACACCTTC

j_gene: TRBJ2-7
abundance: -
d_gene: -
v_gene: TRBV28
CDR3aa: CASSLSGMNSYEQYF
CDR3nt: TGTGCCAGCAGTTTATCAGGGATGAACTCCTACGAGCAGTACTTC

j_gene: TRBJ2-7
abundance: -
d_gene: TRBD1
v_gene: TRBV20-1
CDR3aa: CSASSRGHLRGDYEQYF
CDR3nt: TGCAGTGCTAGTTCCAGGGGGCACCTCCGCGGGGACTACGAGCAGTACTTC

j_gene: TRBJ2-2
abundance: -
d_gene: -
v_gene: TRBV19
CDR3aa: CASSIPPPIGELFF
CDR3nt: TGTGCCAGTAGTATACCCCCACCAATCGGGGAGCTGTTTTTT

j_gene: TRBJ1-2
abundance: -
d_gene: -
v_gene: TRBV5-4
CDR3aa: CASSLQQGGENGYTF
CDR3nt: TGTGCCAGCAGCTTGCAGCAGGGTGGGGAAAATGGCTACACCTTC

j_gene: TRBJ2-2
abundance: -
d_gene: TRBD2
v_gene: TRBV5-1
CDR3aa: CASSSRGGGELFF
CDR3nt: TGCGCCAGCAGCTCGCGGGGGGGCGGGGAGCTGTTTTTT

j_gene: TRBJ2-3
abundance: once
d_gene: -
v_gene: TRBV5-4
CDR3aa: CASSLTTLVINTDTQYF
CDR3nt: TGTGCCAGCAGCTTGACGACCCTCGTGATAAACACAGATACGCAGTATTTT

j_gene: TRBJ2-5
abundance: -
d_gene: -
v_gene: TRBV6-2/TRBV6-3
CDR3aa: CASSYSGLNTQYF
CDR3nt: TGTGCCAGCAGTTATTCGGGACTCAACACCCAGTACTTC

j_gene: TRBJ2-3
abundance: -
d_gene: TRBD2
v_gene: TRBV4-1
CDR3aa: CASSQETGGMDTQYF
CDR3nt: TGCGCCAGCAGCCAAGAAACCGGGGGGATGGATACGCAGTATTTT

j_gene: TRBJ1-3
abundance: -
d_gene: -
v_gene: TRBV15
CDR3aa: CATSREFTGNTIYF
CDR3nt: TGTGCCACCAGCAGAGAGTTCACAGGAAACACCATATATTTT

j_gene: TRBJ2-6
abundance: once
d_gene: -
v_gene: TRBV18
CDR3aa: CASSPPPGANVLTF
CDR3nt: TGTGCCAGCTCACCGCCCCCTGGGGCCAACGTCCTGACTTTC

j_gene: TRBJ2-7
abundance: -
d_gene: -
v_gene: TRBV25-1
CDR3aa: CATRSGGKDEQYF
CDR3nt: TGTGCCACTCGTAGCGGCGGAAAAGACGAGCAGTACTTC

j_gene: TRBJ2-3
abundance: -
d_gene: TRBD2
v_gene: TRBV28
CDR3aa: CATSLPGLAGTDTQYF
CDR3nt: TGTGCCACCTCACTTCCGGGACTAGCGGGAACCGATACGCAGTATTTT

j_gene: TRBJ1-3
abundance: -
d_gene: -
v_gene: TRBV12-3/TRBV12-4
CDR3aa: CASSPSSGNTIYF
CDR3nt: TGTGCCAGCAGTCCAAGCTCTGGAAACACCATATATTTT

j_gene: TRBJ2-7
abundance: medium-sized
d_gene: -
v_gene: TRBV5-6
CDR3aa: CASSTDPGVYEQYF
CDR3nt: TGTGCCAGCAGCACGGACCCCGGGGTCTACGAGCAGTACTTC

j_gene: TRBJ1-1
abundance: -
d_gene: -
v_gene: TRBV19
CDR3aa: CASSKPGGRGTEAFF
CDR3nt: TGTGCCAGTAGCAAACCCGGGGGTCGGGGGACTGAAGCTTTCTTT

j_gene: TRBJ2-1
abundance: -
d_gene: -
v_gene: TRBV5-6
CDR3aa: CASSLTGRLGEQFF
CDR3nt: TGTGCCAGCAGCTTGACGGGACGGTTAGGGGAGCAGTTCTTC

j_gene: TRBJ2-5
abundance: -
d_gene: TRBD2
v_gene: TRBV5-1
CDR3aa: CASSFFSSGGIETQYF
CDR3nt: TGCGCCAGCAGCTTTTTCTCCAGCGGGGGTATAGAGACCCAGTACTTC

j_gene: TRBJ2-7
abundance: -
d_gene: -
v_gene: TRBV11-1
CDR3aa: CASSFGFFYEQYF
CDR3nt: TGTGCCAGCAGCTTCGGGTTCTTCTACGAGCAGTACTTC

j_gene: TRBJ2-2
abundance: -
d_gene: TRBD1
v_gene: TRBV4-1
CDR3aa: CASSRTTGGGTGELFF
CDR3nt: TGCGCCAGCAGCCGGACGACAGGGGGGGGTACCGGGGAGCTGTTTTTT

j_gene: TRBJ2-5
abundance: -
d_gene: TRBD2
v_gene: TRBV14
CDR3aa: CASTLAGGETQYF
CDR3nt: TGTGCCAGCACCCTAGCGGGAGGAGAGACCCAGTACTTC

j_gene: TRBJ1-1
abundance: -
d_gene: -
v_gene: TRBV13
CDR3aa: CASSPTGSTEAFF
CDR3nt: TGTGCCAGCAGCCCAACGGGGAGCACTGAAGCTTTCTTT

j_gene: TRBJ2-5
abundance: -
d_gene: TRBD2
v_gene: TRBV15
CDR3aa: CATSRDDSGSRETQYF
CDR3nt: TGTGCCACCAGCAGAGATGATAGCGGGAGTCGGGAGACCCAGTACTTC

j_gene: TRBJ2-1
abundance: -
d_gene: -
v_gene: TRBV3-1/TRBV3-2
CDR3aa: CASSLQFPAGHEQFF
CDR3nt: TGTGCCAGCAGCCTTCAGTTTCCCGCCGGGCATGAGCAGTTCTTC

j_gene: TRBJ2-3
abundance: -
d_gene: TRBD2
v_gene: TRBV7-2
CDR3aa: CASSLGVLAKTTDTQYF
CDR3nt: TGTGCCAGCAGCTTAGGAGTACTAGCGAAAACCACAGATACGCAGTATTTT

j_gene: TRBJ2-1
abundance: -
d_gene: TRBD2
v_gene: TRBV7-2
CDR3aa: CASSPGGSGASYNEQFF
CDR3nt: TGTGCCAGCAGCCCGGGTGGTAGCGGGGCCTCCTACAATGAGCAGTTCTTC

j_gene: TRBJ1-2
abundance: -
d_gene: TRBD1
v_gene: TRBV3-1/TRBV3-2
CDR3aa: CASSPTDRTNYGYTF
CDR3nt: TGTGCCAGCAGCCCCACGGACAGGACCAACTATGGCTACACCTTC